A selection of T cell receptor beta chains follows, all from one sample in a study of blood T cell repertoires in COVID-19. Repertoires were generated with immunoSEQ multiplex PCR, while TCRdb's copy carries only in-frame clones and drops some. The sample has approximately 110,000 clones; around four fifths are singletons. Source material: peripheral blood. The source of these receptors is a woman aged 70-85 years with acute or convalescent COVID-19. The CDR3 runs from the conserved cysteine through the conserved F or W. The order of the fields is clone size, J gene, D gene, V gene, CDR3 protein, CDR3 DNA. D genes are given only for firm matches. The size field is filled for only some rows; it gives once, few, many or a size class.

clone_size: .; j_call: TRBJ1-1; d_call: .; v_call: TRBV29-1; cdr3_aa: CSVVLTPMNTEAFF; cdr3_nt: TGCAGCGTTGTGTTGACACCGATGAACACTGAAGCTTTCTTT
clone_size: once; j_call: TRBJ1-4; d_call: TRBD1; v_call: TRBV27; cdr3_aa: CASSLEGARDEKLFF; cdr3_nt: TGTGCCAGCAGTTTAGAGGGGGCCCGCGATGAAAAACTGTTTTTT
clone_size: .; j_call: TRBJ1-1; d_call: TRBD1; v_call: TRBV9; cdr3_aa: CASSPRDRGRLTEAFF; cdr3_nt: TGTGCCAGCAGCCCCCGGGACAGGGGGCGATTGACTGAAGCTTTCTTT
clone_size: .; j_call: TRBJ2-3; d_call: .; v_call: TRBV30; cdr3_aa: CAWSVRGAITDTQYF; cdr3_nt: TGTGCCTGGAGTGTACGGGGGGCAATCACAGATACGCAGTATTTT
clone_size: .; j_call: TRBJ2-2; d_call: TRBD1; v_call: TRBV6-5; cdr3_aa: CASSYFGQGGTGELFF; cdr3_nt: TGTGCCAGCAGTTACTTCGGACAGGGGGGCACCGGGGAGCTGTTTTTT
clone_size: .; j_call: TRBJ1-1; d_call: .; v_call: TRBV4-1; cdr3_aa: CASSQDRGRTQSHTEAFF; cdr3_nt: TGCGCCAGCAGCCAAGACCGGGGTAGAACGCAATCGCATACTGAAGCTTTCTTT
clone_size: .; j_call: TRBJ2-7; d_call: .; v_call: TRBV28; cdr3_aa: CASSSRRTRPYEQYF; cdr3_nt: TGTGCCAGCAGTTCCCGTAGGACACGACCCTACGAGCAGTACTTC
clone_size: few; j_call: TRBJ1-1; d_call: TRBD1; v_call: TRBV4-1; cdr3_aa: CASSQDGQGNAFF; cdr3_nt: TGCGCCAGCAGCCAAGACGGACAGGGTAACGCTTTCTTT
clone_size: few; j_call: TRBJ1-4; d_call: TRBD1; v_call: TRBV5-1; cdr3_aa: CASKTGSNEKLFF; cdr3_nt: TGCGCCAGCAAGACAGGGTCGAATGAAAAACTGTTTTTT
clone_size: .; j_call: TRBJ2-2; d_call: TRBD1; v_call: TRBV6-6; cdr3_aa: CASSYWGQGDGELFF; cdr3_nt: TGTGCCAGCAGTTATTGGGGACAGGGGGACGGGGAGCTGTTTTTT
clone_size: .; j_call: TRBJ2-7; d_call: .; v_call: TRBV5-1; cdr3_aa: CASSLLMSGFYEQYF; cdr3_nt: TGCGCCAGCAGCCTGTTGATGTCAGGGTTCTACGAGCAGTACTTC
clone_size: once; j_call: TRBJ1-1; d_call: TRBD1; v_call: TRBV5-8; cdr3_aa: CASSSTGLGEAFF; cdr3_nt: TGTGCCAGCAGCTCGACAGGGTTGGGTGAAGCTTTCTTT
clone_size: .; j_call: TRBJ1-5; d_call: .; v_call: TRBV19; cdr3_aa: CASRGGVTGNQPQHF; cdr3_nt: TGTGCCAGTAGGGGGGGGGTCACGGGCAATCAGCCCCAGCATTTT
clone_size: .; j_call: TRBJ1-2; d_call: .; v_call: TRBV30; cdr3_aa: CAWSVKGLAYGYTF; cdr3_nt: TGTGCCTGGAGTGTTAAGGGGCTTGCCTATGGCTACACCTTC
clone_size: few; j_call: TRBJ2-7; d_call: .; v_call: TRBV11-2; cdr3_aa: CASSPRAAISYEQYF; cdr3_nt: TGTGCCAGCAGCCCCAGGGCAGCGATCTCCTACGAGCAGTACTTC
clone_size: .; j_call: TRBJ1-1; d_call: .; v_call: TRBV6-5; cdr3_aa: CASSSPRVSANTEAFF; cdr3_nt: TGTGCCAGCAGTTCACCCAGGGTCTCTGCGAACACTGAAGCTTTCTTT
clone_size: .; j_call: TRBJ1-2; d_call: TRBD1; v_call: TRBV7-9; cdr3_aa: CASSGQASIYGYTF; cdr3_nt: TGTGCCAGCAGCGGACAGGCTTCGATCTATGGCTACACCTTC
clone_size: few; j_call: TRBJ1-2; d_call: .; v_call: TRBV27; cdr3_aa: CASSSPGRGDYGYTF; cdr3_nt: TGTGCCAGCAGTTCCCCCGGCAGGGGAGACTATGGCTACACCTTC
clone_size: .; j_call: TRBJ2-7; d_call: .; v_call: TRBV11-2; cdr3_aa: CASSRPESYEQYF; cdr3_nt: TGTGCCAGCAGCCGCCCTGAGAGCTACGAGCAGTACTTC
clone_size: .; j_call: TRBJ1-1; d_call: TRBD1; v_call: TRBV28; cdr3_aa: CASAGQLEAFF; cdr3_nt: TGTGCCAGCGCGGGACAGCTCGAAGCTTTCTTT
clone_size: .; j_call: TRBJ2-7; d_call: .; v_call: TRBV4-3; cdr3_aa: CASSQGRGEQYF; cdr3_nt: TGCGCCAGCAGCCAAGGGAGAGGTGAGCAGTACTTC
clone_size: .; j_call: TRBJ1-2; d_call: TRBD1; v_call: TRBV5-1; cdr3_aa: CASSSTGTGMYGYTF; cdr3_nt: TGCGCCAGCAGTTCAACCGGGACAGGGATGTATGGCTACACCTTC
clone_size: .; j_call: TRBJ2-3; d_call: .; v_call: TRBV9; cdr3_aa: CASSVAGTFHTADTQYF; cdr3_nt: TGTGCCAGCAGCGTAGCAGGGACTTTTCACACAGCAGATACGCAGTATTTT
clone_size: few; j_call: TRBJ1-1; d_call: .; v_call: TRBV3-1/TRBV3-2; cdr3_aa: CASTRSQGWYTEAFF; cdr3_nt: TGTGCCAGCACCCGATCACAGGGTTGGTACACTGAAGCTTTCTTT
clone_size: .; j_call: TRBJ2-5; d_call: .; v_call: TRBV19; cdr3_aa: CASPPRDTHQETQYF; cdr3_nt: TGTGCCAGTCCACCCCGGGACACCCACCAAGAGACCCAGTACTTC
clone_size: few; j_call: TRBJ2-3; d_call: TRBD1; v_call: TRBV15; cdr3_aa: CATSRADREADTQYF; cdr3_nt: TGTGCCACCAGCAGAGCGGACAGGGAGGCAGATACGCAGTATTTT
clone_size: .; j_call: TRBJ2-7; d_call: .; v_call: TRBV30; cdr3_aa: CAWSVLGQTYEQYF; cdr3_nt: TGTGCCTGGAGTGTACTAGGGCAGACCTACGAGCAGTACTTC
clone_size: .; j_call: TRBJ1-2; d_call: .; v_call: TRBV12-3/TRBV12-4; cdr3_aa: CASSWARSYGYTF; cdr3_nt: TGTGCCAGCAGTTGGGCCAGATCTTATGGCTACACCTTC
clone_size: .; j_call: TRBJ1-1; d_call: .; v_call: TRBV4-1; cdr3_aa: CASSQSEQGNTEAFF; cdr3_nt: TGCGCCAGCAGCCAATCGGAGCAGGGGAACACTGAAGCTTTCTTT
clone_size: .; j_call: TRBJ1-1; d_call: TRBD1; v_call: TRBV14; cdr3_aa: CASSQNTGGGGEAFF; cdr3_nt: TGTGCCAGCAGCCAAAACACAGGGGGCGGAGGTGAAGCTTTCTTT
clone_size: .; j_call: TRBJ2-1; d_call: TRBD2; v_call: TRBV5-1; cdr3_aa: CASSLGGGAGNEQFF; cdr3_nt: TGCGCCAGCAGCTTGGGCGGGGGGGCCGGTAATGAGCAGTTCTTC
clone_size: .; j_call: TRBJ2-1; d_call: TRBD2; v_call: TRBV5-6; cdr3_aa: CASSLDLAGGPQFF; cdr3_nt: TGTGCCAGCAGCTTGGACCTAGCGGGGGGGCCCCAGTTCTTC
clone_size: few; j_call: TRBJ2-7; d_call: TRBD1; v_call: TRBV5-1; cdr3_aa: CASRQGAASYEQYF; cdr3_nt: TGCGCCAGCAGACAGGGGGCCGCCTCATACGAGCAGTACTTC
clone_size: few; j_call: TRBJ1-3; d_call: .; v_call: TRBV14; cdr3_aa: CASSQVIPRNTIYF; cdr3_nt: TGTGCCAGCAGCCAAGTAATCCCGAGGAACACCATATATTTT
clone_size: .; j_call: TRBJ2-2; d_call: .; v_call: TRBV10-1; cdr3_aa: CASRDSNTGELFF; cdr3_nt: TGCGCCAGCAGAGACTCGAACACCGGGGAGCTGTTTTTT
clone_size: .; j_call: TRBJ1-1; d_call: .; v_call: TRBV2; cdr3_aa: CASSVSPGGTEAFF; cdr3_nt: TGTGCCAGCAGTGTCAGCCCCGGGGGCACTGAAGCTTTCTTT
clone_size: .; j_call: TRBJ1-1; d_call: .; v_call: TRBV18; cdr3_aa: CASKTGRGGTEAFF; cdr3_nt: TGTGCCAGCAAAACCGGCCGGGGGGGCACTGAAGCTTTCTTT
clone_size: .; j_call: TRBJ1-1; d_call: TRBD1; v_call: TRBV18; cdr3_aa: CASSPGTGPNTEAFF; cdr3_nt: TGTGCCAGCTCACCAGGGACAGGACCGAACACTGAAGCTTTCTTT
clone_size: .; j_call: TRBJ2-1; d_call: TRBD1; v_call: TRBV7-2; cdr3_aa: CASRPRSGTGTYNEQFF; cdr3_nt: TGTGCCAGCAGACCAAGATCCGGGACAGGGACCTACAATGAGCAGTTCTTC
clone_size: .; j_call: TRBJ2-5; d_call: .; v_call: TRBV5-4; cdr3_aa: CASSLGGLGETQYF; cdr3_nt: TGTGCCAGCAGCTTGGGGGGACTGGGAGAGACCCAGTACTTC
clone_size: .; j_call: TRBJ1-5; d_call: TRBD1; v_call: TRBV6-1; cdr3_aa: CASSELPPAQGRQPQHF; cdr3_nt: TGTGCCAGCAGTGAATTGCCTCCCGCACAGGGGAGGCAGCCCCAGCATTTT
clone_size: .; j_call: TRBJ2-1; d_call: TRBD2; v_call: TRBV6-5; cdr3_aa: CASSPPGLAGEQFF; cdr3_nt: TGTGCCAGCAGTCCGCCGGGACTAGCGGGGGAGCAGTTCTTC
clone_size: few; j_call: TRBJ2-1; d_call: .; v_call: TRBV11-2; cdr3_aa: CASSLRELARGEQFF; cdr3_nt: TGTGCCAGCAGCTTAAGAGAACTAGCAAGGGGTGAGCAGTTCTTC
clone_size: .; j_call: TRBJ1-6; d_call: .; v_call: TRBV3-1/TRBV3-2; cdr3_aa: CASSQGFASINNSPLHF; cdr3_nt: TGTGCCAGCAGCCAAGGCTTCGCAAGCATCAATAATTCACCCCTCCACTTT
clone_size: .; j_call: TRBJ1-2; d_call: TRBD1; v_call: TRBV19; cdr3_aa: CASSATGGQGASNYGYTF; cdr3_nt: TGTGCCAGTAGTGCTACGGGGGGACAGGGGGCGAGTAACTATGGCTACACCTTC
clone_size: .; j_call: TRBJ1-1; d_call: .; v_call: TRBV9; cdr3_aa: CASSVGGWNTEAFF; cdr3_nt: TGTGCCAGCAGCGTCGGGGGTTGGAACACTGAAGCTTTCTTT
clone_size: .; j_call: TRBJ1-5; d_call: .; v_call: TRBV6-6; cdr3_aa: CASSEQGSNQPQHF; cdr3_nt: TGTGCCAGCAGCGAACAGGGCAGCAATCAGCCCCAGCATTTT
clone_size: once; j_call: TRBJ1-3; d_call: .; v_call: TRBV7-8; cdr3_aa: CASSLESVSGNTIYF; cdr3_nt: TGTGCCAGCAGCTTAGAGTCGGTATCTGGAAACACCATATATTTT
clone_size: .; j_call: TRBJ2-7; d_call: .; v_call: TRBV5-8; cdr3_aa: CASSLDGGLFYEQYF; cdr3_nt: TGTGCCAGCAGCTTGGACGGGGGGCTCTTCTACGAGCAGTACTTC
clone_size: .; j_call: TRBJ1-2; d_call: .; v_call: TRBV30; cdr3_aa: CAWSTNRGGYGYTF; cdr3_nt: TGTGCCTGGAGTACAAACAGAGGGGGCTATGGCTACACCTTC
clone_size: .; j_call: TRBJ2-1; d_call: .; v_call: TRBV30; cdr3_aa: CAWSVSGRSSYNEQFF; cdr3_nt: TGTGCCTGGAGTGTTTCAGGGCGGAGCTCCTACAATGAGCAGTTCTTC
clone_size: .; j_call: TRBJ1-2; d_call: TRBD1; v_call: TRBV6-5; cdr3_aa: CASSYLAGGGYGYTF; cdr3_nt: TGTGCCAGCAGTTACTTAGCAGGGGGCGGCTATGGCTACACCTTC